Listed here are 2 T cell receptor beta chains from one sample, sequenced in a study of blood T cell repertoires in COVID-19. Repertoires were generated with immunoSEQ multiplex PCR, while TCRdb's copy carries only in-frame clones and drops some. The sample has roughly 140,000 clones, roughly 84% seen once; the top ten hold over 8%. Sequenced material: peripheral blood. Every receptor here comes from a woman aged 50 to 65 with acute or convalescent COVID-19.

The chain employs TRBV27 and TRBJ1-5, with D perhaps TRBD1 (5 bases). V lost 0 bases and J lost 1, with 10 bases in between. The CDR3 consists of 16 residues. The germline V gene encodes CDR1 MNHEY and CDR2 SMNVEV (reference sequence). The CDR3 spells CASSLSGVISNQPQHF. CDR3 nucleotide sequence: TGTGCCAGCAGTTTATCAGGGGTAATAAGCAATCAGCCCCAGCATTTT.

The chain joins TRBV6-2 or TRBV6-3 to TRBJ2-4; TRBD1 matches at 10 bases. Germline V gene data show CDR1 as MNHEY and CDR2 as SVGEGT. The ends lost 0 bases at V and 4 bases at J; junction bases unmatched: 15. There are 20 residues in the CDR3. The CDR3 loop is CASSYSGTGDVLLSKNIQYF. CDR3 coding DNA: TGTGCCAGCAGTTACTCGGGGACAGGGGACGTCCTCTTATCAAAAAACATTCAGTACTTC.